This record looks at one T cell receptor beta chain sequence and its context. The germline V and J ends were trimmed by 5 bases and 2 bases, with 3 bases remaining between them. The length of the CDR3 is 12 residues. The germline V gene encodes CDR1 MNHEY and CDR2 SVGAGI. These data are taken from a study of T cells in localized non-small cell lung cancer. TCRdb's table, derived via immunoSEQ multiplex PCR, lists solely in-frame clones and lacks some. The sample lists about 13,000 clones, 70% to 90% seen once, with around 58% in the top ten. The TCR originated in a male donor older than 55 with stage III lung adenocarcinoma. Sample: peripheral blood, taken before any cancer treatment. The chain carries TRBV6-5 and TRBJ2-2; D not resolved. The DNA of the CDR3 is TGTGCCAGCAGTCCTAACACCGGGGAGCTGTTTTTT. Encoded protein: CASSPNTGELFF.